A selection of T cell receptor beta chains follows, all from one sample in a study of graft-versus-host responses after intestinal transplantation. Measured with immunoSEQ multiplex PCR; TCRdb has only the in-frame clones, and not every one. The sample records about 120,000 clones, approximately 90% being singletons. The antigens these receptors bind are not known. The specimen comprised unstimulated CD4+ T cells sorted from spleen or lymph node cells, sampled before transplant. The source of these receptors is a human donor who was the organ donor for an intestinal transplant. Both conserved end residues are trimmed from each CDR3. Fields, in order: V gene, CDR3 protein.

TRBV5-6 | ASSLLGLVAEETQY
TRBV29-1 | SVESAASTGELF
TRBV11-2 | ASSLDRTASYEQY
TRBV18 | ASSPKGQGNEKLF
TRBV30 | AWGTNEKLF
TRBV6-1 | ASKYPSTDTQY
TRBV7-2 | ASSLTGTTHGYT
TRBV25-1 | ASSGPAGKYPHYNEQF
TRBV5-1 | ASSADGATEAF
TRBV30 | AWRGRQGRSGEQY
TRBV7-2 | ASSSDATDTQY
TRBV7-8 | ASSTQGAFNTEAF
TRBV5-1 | ASSLGGQGVPGELF
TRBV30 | AWSSNYGYT
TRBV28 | ASSLFTGRGYEQY
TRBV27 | ASSPRAGIPSQH
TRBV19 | ASSMGGSHYYYEQY
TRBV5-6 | ASSFPGLVAGTYEQY